Listed here are 11 T cell receptor beta chains from one sample, sequenced in a study of human T cells and chemical hapten exposure. Sample time point: healthy volunteer bleed at 2 weeks. Before extraction, the whole blood was not fractionated, and total RNA was taken from it. TCRdb fed the RACE reads into MiXCR, producing one record per CDR3 protein. The table includes 35,000 to 50,000 distinct CDR3 sequences, approximately 4.7% detected once. The sequenced material came from whole blood. These receptors originate from a female donor in good health. Some clones in this sample may be carry-over from other donors' samples.

This clonotype was detected ten times or more. This chain connects TRBV3-1 to TRBJ2-3; the D gene is possibly TRBD1 (7 bases). The germline V gene encodes CDR1 LGHDT and CDR2 YNNKEL (reference sequence). This CDR3 contains 17 residues. The V gene lost 4 bases and the J gene lost 11 bases, with 28 bases spanning the gap. The CDR3 nucleotides are TGTGCCAGCAGCCTTCCAGGGACAGTGGGGAGGACGGGAAAGCAGTATTTT. As protein: CASSLPGTVGRTGKQYF.

Many counts were recorded for this clonotype. The chain links TRBV5-1 to TRBJ1-6, with D maybe TRBD1 (5 bases). Trimming left V 0 bases short and J 10 bases short, with 17 bases between. CDR3 size: 16 residues. CDR1 and CDR2 (germline): SGHRS, YFSETQ. CDR3 sequence (DNA): TGCGCCAGCAGCTTGGCGATATCTCCGGAGGGGTCACCCCTCCACTTT. Protein sequence: CASSLAISPEGSPLHF.

The table lists this clonotype with many counts. The CDR3: CSARLTGRDSKAFF. The CDR3 DNA is TGCAGTGCTAGACTAACAGGGAGGGATTCCAAAGCTTTCTTT. The genes are TRBV20-1 and TRBJ1-1; tentative D call: TRBD1 (6 bases). The length of the CDR3 is 14 residues. Per the germline V gene, CDR1 is DFQATT and CDR2 is SNEGSKA (reference sequence). V gave up 2 bases and J gave up 9 bases, with 19 bases separating them.

In this sample, this clonotype turned up many times. The chain employs TRBV10-3 and TRBJ2-5, with 7 bases lining up with TRBD2. Germline CDR1 ENHRY, CDR2 SYGVKD. The CDR3 contains 14 residues. With V trimmed by 5 bases and J by 1 base, 4 bases remained unmatched. DNA of the CDR3: TGTGCCATCAGTTGGTCGGGGGGCCAAGAGACCCAGTACTTC. It codes for CAISWSGGQETQYF.

This clonotype was counted at least ten times. The chain has TRBV2 and TRBJ1-5, with D possibly matching TRBD1 (6 bases). CDR3 length: 15 amino acids. Germline V CDR1 and CDR2: SNHLY, FYNNEI. With 6 bases removed from V and 7 bases from J, the gap between germline ends came to 19 bases. The CDR3 bases are TGTGCCAGCAGCGGGCCGGAGGGAGGGGGACAGCCCCAGCATTTT. The encoded protein is CASSGPEGGGQPQHF.

This clonotype has a count of ten or more. The V and J genes are TRBV5-5 and TRBJ1-1; D is undetermined. This CDR3 contains 15 residues. The V end lost 0 bases, the J end lost 3 bases, and 12 bases lay between the germline ends. Germline lookup yields CDR1 SGHKS and CDR2 YYEKEE (reference sequence). In nucleotides, the CDR3 is TGTGCCAGCAGCTTGGCGGCAGGAGGTTACACTGAAGCTTTCTTT. Its translation: CASSLAAGGYTEAFF.

This clonotype has ten or more counts. The genes are TRBV15 and TRBJ1-1; D is perhaps TRBD1 (5 bases). CDR3 length equals 13 residues. Trimming removed 0 bases from V and 11 bases from J, with 13 bases in between. Germline V lookup: CDR1 LNHNV, CDR2 YYDKDF (reference sequence). CDR3 in DNA: TGTGCCACCAGCAGAGAAAGGGACGGACACGCTTTCTTT. This sequence encodes CATSRERDGHAFF. Complete variable domain (other parts from reference TRBV15 and TRBJ1-1): DAMVIQNPRYQVTQFGKPVTLSCSQTLNHNVMYWYQQKSSQAPKLLFHYYDKDFNNEADTPDNFQSRRPNTSFCFLDIRSPGLGDTAMYLCATSRERDGHAFFGQGTRLTVV.

This clonotype was counted at least ten times. This chain links TRBV20-1 with TRBJ2-3; 11 bases are a match to TRBD2. The germline CDR1 and CDR2 sequences are DFQATT and SNEGSKA (reference sequence). The CDR3 runs 16 residues. V was pared by 0 bases and J by 5 bases, with 7 bases of the junction left unmatched. The CDR3 here is CSARDHLAGGGDTQYF. In nucleotides, the CDR3 is TGCAGTGCTAGAGATCATCTAGCGGGGGGAGGAGATACGCAGTATTTT.

In its sample, this clonotype was seen a few times. The chain couples TRBV13 to TRBJ2-1; perhaps D is TRBD1 or TRBD2 (7 bases each). The CDR3 sequence is 14 residues long. Trimming removed 1 base at V and 9 bases at J, with 13 bases between. From germline, CDR1 is PRHDT and CDR2 FYEKMQ (reference sequence). This CDR3 reads CASSLEVRGGEQFF. The DNA for the CDR3 is TGTGCCAGCAGCTTAGAAGTCAGGGGGGGTGAGCAGTTCTTC.

A few counts support this clonotype. This sequence joins TRBV6-2 or TRBV6-3 and TRBJ2-7; D tentatively reads TRBD1 or TRBD2 (6 bases each). This CDR3 is 14 amino acids long. From germline, CDR1 is MNHEY and CDR2 SVGEGT. V dropped 8 bases and J dropped 1 base, with 15 bases sitting between them. CDR3 protein: CASAPRGESYEQYF. The CDR3 DNA follows: TGTGCCAGCGCGCCGAGGGGGGAGTCCTACGAGCAGTACTTC.

This clonotype came up many times. The V and J genes are TRBV2 and TRBJ1-6; 7 bases agree with TRBD1. V lost 6 bases to trimming and J lost 9 bases; unmatched junction nucleotides: 14. The CDR3 spans 16 residues. CDR1 is SNHLY and CDR2 is FYNNEI in the germline V gene. Written as DNA, the CDR3 is TGTGCCAGCAGGCAAAAGACCGGGACAGTATTTTCACCCCTCCACTTT. Protein product: CASRQKTGTVFSPLHF.